These 14 T cell receptor beta chains were sequenced from one sample in a study of T cells in Graves' hyperthyroidism and ophthalmopathy. Amplified TCR beta CDR3 regions derived from RNA transcripts. TCR CDR3 underwent first-round RT-PCR with the HTBI primer set. TCRdb independently ran MiXCR on the multiplex PCR reads; one entry per CDR3 protein. Of 540,000 or so distinct CDR3 sequences listed, approximately 44% are singletons. The sequenced material came from peripheral blood or thyroid tissue (not recorded which). Source of these receptors: an adult woman with Graves' disease, either hyperthyroidism or ophthalmopathy (not recorded which).

This clonotype was observed many times. The rearrangement joins TRBV10-3 to TRBJ1-2; tentative D call: TRBD1 (6 bases). Germline values: CDR1 ENHRY, CDR2 SYGVKD. Trimming removed 6 bases from V and 2 bases from J, with 10 bases in between. This CDR3 contains 13 residues. CDR3 residues: CAIRGGRNYGYTF. The CDR3, as DNA: TGTGCCATCAGAGGGGGTAGGAACTATGGCTACACCTTC.

The V gene is TRBV5-1, the J gene TRBJ2-5; 10 bases are a match to TRBD1. V trimming: 4 bases; J trimming: 3 bases; junction bases outside the gene matches: 6. This CDR3 spans 15 amino acids. CDR1 and CDR2 (germline): SGHRS, YFSETQ. This CDR3 is CASSPLGTGEETQYF. The CDR3 nucleotides are TGCGCCAGCAGCCCGCTCGGGACAGGGGAAGAGACCCAGTACTTC.

The chain combines TRBV19 with TRBJ1-1; unclear D gene. The germline V and J ends were trimmed by 3 bases and 11 bases, with 19 bases remaining between them. The length of the CDR3 is 14 residues. Germline V gene lookup returns CDR1 LNHDA and CDR2 SQIVND (reference sequence). The CDR3 here is CASSMRSEYAWAFF. As DNA, the CDR3 is TGTGCCAGTAGTATGAGATCCGAGTATGCGTGGGCTTTCTTT.

This clonotype was seen repeatedly, ten times or more. The CDR3, as DNA: TGTGCCAGCAGTTTAGAGGCGAACACTGAAGCTTTCTTT. Its translation: CASSLEANTEAFF. V usage is TRBV12-3 or TRBV12-4 and J usage is TRBJ1-1; no clear D. The V and J ends lost 1 base and 1 base respectively, with 4 bases between them. The CDR3 length is 13 residues.

The V and J genes are TRBV7-2 and TRBJ2-2, with 9 nucleotides matching TRBD2. The CDR3 is 17 residues long. Germline lookup yields CDR1 SGHTA and CDR2 FQGNSA. Trimming took 5 bases from V and 5 from J; bases not matched to a gene: 12. This CDR3 is CASSQAVGLAGTGELFF. The CDR3 bases are TGTGCCAGCAGCCAAGCCGTAGGGCTAGCGGGGACCGGGGAGCTGTTTTTT.

This clonotype was detected ten times or more. The chain combines TRBV7-9 with TRBJ2-7, with 7 bases aligning to TRBD2. Trimming removed 5 bases from V and 2 bases from J; junction bases left unmatched: 9. This CDR3 has 15 amino acids. Germline V gene sequence: CDR1 SEHNR, CDR2 FQNEAQ (reference sequence). CDR3 sequence: CASSPVGRVPYEQYF. The DNA of the CDR3 is TGTGCCAGCAGCCCGGTTGGGAGGGTTCCCTACGAGCAGTACTTC. Looking up the rest from reference TRBV7-9 and TRBJ2-7 gives the full variable domain: DTGVSQNPRHKITKRGQNVTFRCDPISEHNRLYWYRQTLGQGPEFLTYFQNEAQLEKSRLLSDRFSAERPKGSFSTLEIQRTEQGDSAMYLCASSPVGRVPYEQYFGPGTRLTVT.

The chain recombines TRBV9 with TRBJ1-1; D not resolved. CDR3 length: 16 residues. V gave up 0 bases and J gave up 2 bases, with 14 bases separating them. Germline V gene sequence: CDR1 SGDLS, CDR2 YYNGEE. The chain's CDR3 is CASSVDSSGSNTEAFF. The CDR3 bases are TGTGCCAGCAGCGTAGACTCTAGCGGGTCAAACACTGAAGCTTTCTTT.

A remark on this clonotype: With a much larger clone just one base away, this may be a read error. The chain carries TRBV5-1 and TRBJ2-7; 7 nucleotides match TRBD1. The CDR3 contains 15 residues. Germline V gives CDR1 SGHRS, CDR2 YFSETQ. The CDR3 region is CVSSLGQSNSYEQYF. The CDR3 bases are TGCGTCAGCAGCTTGGGACAGAGCAACTCCTACGAGCAGTACTTC.

As to this clonotype: A read error may account for a junction end that differs from germline. The CDR3 protein is CASRVRVLNTGELFF. The DNA for the CDR3 is TGCGCCAGCAGGGTCCGGGTCCTGAACACTGGGGAGCTGTTTTTT. The chain recombines TRBV5-1 with TRBJ2-2; D call uncertain. The germline V gene encodes CDR1 SGHRS and CDR2 YFSETQ. The CDR3 runs to 15 residues.

This clonotype was found many times. The V call is TRBV29-1, the J call TRBJ2-7; 8 bases are shared with TRBD1. This CDR3 spans 15 amino acids. Germline V lookup: CDR1 SQVTM, CDR2 ANQGSEA. J gave up 0 bases and V 6 bases, and 10 bases lay outside the gene matches. The CDR3 nucleotides are TGCAGCGTGAGCCCCAGGACAGGGAGCTCCTACGAGCAGTACTTC. This gives the protein CSVSPRTGSSYEQYF.

The chain joins TRBV10-3 to TRBJ2-5; D gene unclear. V was pared by 0 bases and J by 11 bases, with 10 bases between. Germline values: CDR1 ENHRY, CDR2 SYGVKD. CDR3 length: 12 residues. The DNA for the CDR3 is TGTGCCATCAGTGAGTCGGTGGGTGAGCAGTACTTC. This sequence encodes CAISESVGEQYF.

V gene TRBV2 combines with J gene TRBJ2-7; 11 nucleotides agree with TRBD1. After removal of 4 bases from V and 7 bases from J, the junction contained 9 bases not matched to a gene. The CDR3 totals 15 residues. The germline gives CDR1 SNHLY, CDR2 FYNNEI. The CDR3 protein is CASSARTGGEGEQYF. The CDR3 nucleotides read TGTGCCAGCAGTGCCCGGACAGGGGGCGAGGGGGAGCAGTACTTC.

The chain uses TRBV25-1 and TRBJ2-5; maybe TRBD2 (6 bases). The V and J ends lost 8 bases and 5 bases respectively, with 18 bases between them. Germline lookup yields CDR1 MGHDK and CDR2 SYGVNS. The CDR3 has 14 amino acids. The CDR3 spells CASLEDLRGETQYF. DNA of the CDR3: TGTGCCAGCTTAGAGGACCTACGGGGGGAGACCCAGTACTTC.

This clonotype was counted ten times or more. The chain carries TRBV6-6 and TRBJ2-7; 7 bases map to TRBD2. J was trimmed by 3 bases and V by 2 bases; bases with no gene match: 10. Germline V lookup: CDR1 MNHNY, CDR2 SVGAGI (reference sequence). This CDR3 contains 16 residues. The CDR3 DNA reads as TGTGCCAGCAGTTACGCCCCCCGCGGGAGCGGCTACGAGCAGTACTTC. Protein sequence: CASSYAPRGSGYEQYF.